A selection of T cell receptor beta chains follows, all from one sample in a study of shared clonotypes between healthy human individuals. Method: immunoSEQ multiplex PCR; TCRdb's copy keeps in-frame clones and lacks some. This sample carries 1,400,000 or so clones, about 98.5% of them seen once, and the ten largest clones take approximately 0.4%. Sequencing used naive CD4+ T cells sorted from blood. All receptors come from a young man in good health. Both conserved end residues are part of each CDR3. The D gene is left open where the match is weak. The size entry is marked missing in some rows and otherwise reads once, few, many or a size class.

>TRBV6-1|TRBJ2-1|-|-
CASSEIGAAEQFF
TGTGCCAGCAGTGAAATAGGGGCCGCTGAGCAGTTCTTC
>TRBV11-2|TRBJ2-7|-|-
CASSQGFPYEQYF
TGTGCCAGCAGCCAGGGCTTCCCCTACGAGCAGTACTTC
>TRBV4-2|TRBJ2-1|-|-
CASSLNPGDNEQFF
TGTGCCAGCAGCTTAAATCCCGGGGACAATGAGCAGTTCTTC
>TRBV6-5|TRBJ2-5|TRBD1|-
CASSLDRVLETQYF
TGTGCCAGCAGTCTAGACAGGGTTTTAGAGACCCAGTACTTC
>TRBV7-9|TRBJ1-3|-|once
CASSLAGALGNTIYF
TGTGCCAGCAGCTTAGCCGGGGCACTTGGAAACACCATATATTTT
>TRBV11-2|TRBJ2-1|TRBD2|-
CASSYRPSREYSYNEQFF
TGTGCCAGCAGCTACAGACCCTCGCGGGAGTACTCCTACAATGAGCAGTTCTTC
>TRBV5-4|TRBJ2-3|-|-
CASSLAERGSTDTQYF
TGTGCCAGCAGCTTGGCCGAGAGGGGTAGCACAGATACGCAGTATTTT
>TRBV5-4|TRBJ1-4|-|-
CASSFGGLPEKLFF
TGTGCCAGCAGCTTCGGGGGCCTGCCTGAAAAACTGTTTTTT
>TRBV28|TRBJ2-7|TRBD1|-
CASRGQGGSYEQYF
TGTGCCAGCAGGGGACAGGGGGGTTCCTACGAGCAGTACTTC
>TRBV5-1|TRBJ2-1|-|-
CASSLGDLGGNEQFF
TGCGCCAGCAGCTTGGGGGACCTAGGGGGCAATGAGCAGTTCTTC
>TRBV7-6|TRBJ2-2|-|-
CASSLGRLENGGRNTGELFF
TGTGCCAGCAGCTTAGGAAGGCTTGAAAATGGTGGTCGAAACACCGGGGAGCTGTTTTTT
>TRBV18|TRBJ2-1|-|-
CASSGYNEQFF
TGTGCCAGCTCAGGTTACAATGAGCAGTTCTTC
>TRBV5-1|TRBJ1-2|-|-
CASSRTGTNYGYTF
TGCGCCAGCAGCCGTACCGGGACAAACTATGGCTACACCTTC
>TRBV2|TRBJ2-7|-|few
CASSELGPDYEQYF
TGTGCCAGCAGCGAACTAGGACCAGACTACGAGCAGTACTTC
>TRBV5-1|TRBJ2-7|TRBD2|-
CASSLAGGSSYEQYF
TGCGCCAGCAGCTTAGCGGGAGGAAGCTCCTACGAGCAGTACTTC
>TRBV5-4|TRBJ1-2|-|-
CASTLKAGQGRHGYTF
TGTGCCAGCACCTTAAAAGCCGGGCAGGGGCGACATGGCTACACCTTC
>TRBV29-1|TRBJ2-3|TRBD1|-
CSVGQRDRSSDTQYF
TGCAGCGTTGGACAACGGGACAGGTCCTCTGATACGCAGTATTTT
>TRBV28|TRBJ2-1|TRBD2|-
CASSLRTRSYNEQFF
TGTGCCAGCAGTTTGAGGACTAGGTCCTACAATGAGCAGTTCTTC
>TRBV6-5|TRBJ2-1|TRBD1|once
CASIPGQGTNEQFF
TGTGCCAGCATACCGGGACAGGGCACCAATGAGCAGTTCTTC
>TRBV15|TRBJ2-7|-|-
CATSRNRGLGSYEQYF
TGTGCCACCAGCAGAAACCGGGGCTTGGGCTCCTACGAGCAGTACTTC
>TRBV28|TRBJ1-5|-|-
CASSLLNQPQHF
TGTGCCAGCAGTTTATTAAATCAGCCCCAGCATTTT
>TRBV11-2|TRBJ2-1|-|-
CASSLQGSYNEQFF
TGTGCCAGCAGCTTACAAGGCTCCTACAATGAGCAGTTCTTC
>TRBV5-4|TRBJ2-5|TRBD1|-
CASSSNRGRGETQYF
TGTGCCAGCAGCTCTAACAGGGGGCGCGGGGAGACCCAGTACTTC
>TRBV7-8|TRBJ2-7|TRBD1|-
CASSSVGQGDRIEQYF
TGTGCCAGCAGCTCCGTTGGCCAGGGGGATAGGATCGAGCAGTACTTC
>TRBV18|TRBJ2-5|TRBD1|once
CASSPPGTEETQYF
TGTGCCAGCTCACCTCCCGGGACAGAAGAGACCCAGTACTTC
>TRBV5-4|TRBJ2-2|-|-
CASSTGPASELFF
TGTGCCAGCAGCACTGGACCCGCCAGTGAGCTGTTTTTT
>TRBV5-4|TRBJ1-1|-|-
CASSLEVQGTEAFF
TGTGCCAGCAGCTTGGAGGTCCAGGGCACTGAAGCTTTCTTT
>TRBV11-2|TRBJ1-2|-|-
CASSFRSGAGYYGYTF
TGTGCCAGCAGCTTTCGGTCAGGGGCGGGGTACTATGGCTACACCTTC
>TRBV7-2|TRBJ2-1|TRBD2|-
CASGLSGRRGDEQFF
TGTGCCAGCGGCCTTAGCGGGAGGAGAGGGGATGAGCAGTTCTTC
>TRBV18|TRBJ1-4|-|-
CASSPLEEEKLFF
TGTGCCAGCTCACCTCTCGAGGAGGAAAAACTGTTTTTT
>TRBV7-2|TRBJ2-5|-|-
CASSLAFQETQYF
TGTGCCAGCAGCTTAGCTTTTCAAGAGACCCAGTACTTC
>TRBV28|TRBJ1-5|-|-
CASNGQFNQPQHF
TGTGCCAGCAACGGACAGTTCAATCAGCCCCAGCATTTT
>TRBV7-5|TRBJ2-1|-|-
CVRSLAPREGDNNEQFF
TGTGTCAGAAGCTTAGCCCCCAGGGAGGGGGACAACAATGAGCAGTTCTTC
>TRBV5-4|TRBJ2-3|TRBD2|-
CASSFNTAGGADTQYF
TGTGCCAGCAGCTTTAACACGGCGGGAGGGGCAGATACGCAGTATTTT
>TRBV5-1|TRBJ2-7|TRBD1|-
CASSRGQGASYEQYF
TGCGCCAGCAGCCGCGGACAGGGCGCCAGCTACGAGCAGTACTTC
>TRBV7-2|TRBJ2-7|-|-
CASSPPDHEQYF
TGTGCCAGCAGCCCTCCGGATCACGAGCAGTACTTC
>TRBV18|TRBJ2-5|-|-
CASSPPTGWAGSRETQYF
TGTGCCAGCTCACCACCAACAGGGTGGGCAGGAAGCCGGGAGACCCAGTACTTC